What follows is one TCR beta chain and its context. What it binds is unknown. The PCR made use of 60 Vbeta and 13 Jbeta primers. Some clones are missing from TCRdb's copy, which holds only in-frame ones; the method was immunoSEQ multiplex PCR. Altogether around 92,000 clones are present, over 75% being singletons, with the ten largest covering approximately 1.1%. The data belong to a study of cytomegalovirus exposure and HLA in healthy donors. Regarding the study as a whole: In a later analysis, TCR beta V- and J-gene trimming showed a link to a missense DCLRE1C variant. An analysis was carried out at a later point. It showed that HLA-associated TCR beta chains were more clonally expanded than equally common non-associated chains. Across donors, sequencing depth was assumed by presence/absence analyses to be roughly uniform. Further analysis was carried out later, and it showed several of the most significant clusters appearing linked to common viral pathogens.

This CDR3 spans 14 amino acids. V was clipped by 0 bases and J by 4 bases; unmatched bases: 2. Germline loops: CDR1 MNHEY, CDR2 SVGAGI. This clonotype originated in a girl aged 2 to 10 in good health and CMV-seropositive. Sequenced material: PBMCs. J is TRBJ2-5 and V is TRBV6-5; 7 nucleotides match TRBD1. DNA of the CDR3: TGTGCCAGCAGTTACTCATACAGGGGAGAGACCCAGTACTTC. It is translated as CASSYSYRGETQYF.